Presented here are 23 T cell receptor beta chains from one specimen sequenced in a study of beta chain features in type 1 diabetes. Points from the study as a whole: All four CD4+ subsets from Type 1 diabetes patients carried moderately but significantly shorter TCRB CDR3s.

As every portion of the isolated RNA was reverse transcribed, the sequencing read expressed TCRB transcripts. Some clones are missing from TCRdb's copy, which holds only in-frame ones; the method was immunoSEQ multiplex PCR. The sample includes about 270,000 clones, roughly an eighth of them seen just once. The antigens these receptors bind are not known. Sequencing input: naive CD4+ T cells from blood. The receptors come from a young man with type 1 diabetes.

This clone occurred a few times. This chain connects TRBV7-2 to TRBJ1-1; D possibly corresponds to TRBD1 (5 bases). Trimming left V 7 bases short and J 3 bases short, with 18 bases between. The CDR3 loop spans 15 amino acids. Germline CDR1 is SGHTA and CDR2 is FQGNSA. The CDR3 reads CASTPSGGPHTEAFF. CDR3 nucleotide sequence: TGTGCCAGCACCCCAAGCGGGGGTCCGCACACTGAAGCTTTCTTT.

The chain is built from TRBV10-3 and TRBJ2-7, with 7 bases aligning to TRBD1. V trimming: 6 bases; J trimming: 3 bases; junction bases outside the gene matches: 8. The CDR3 has 14 residues. The germline V gene has CDR1 ENHRY and CDR2 SYGVKD. The CDR3 loop reads CAISRGDRSYEQYF. The CDR3 nucleotides are TGTGCCATCAGCAGAGGGGACAGAAGCTACGAGCAGTACTTC.

This rearrangement joins TRBV28 to TRBJ2-3; D may be TRBD2 (6 bases). V was shortened by 3 bases and J by 4 bases, with 14 bases between the two germline ends. Germline V gives CDR1 MDHEN, CDR2 SYDVKM. This CDR3 spans 15 amino acids. CDR3 loop: CASSLGGVGPDTQYF. CDR3 coding DNA: TGTGCCAGCAGTTTGGGGGGAGTCGGCCCAGATACGCAGTATTTT.

The chain links TRBV5-1 to TRBJ2-4, with TRBD1 matching over 12 bases. The junction had 3 bases not matched to a gene; V was cut back by 2 bases and J by 6 bases. The CDR3 runs 15 residues. Per germline, CDR1 SGHRS and CDR2 YFSETQ. CDR3 protein: CASSFGTGGGNIQYF. The CDR3 DNA reads TGCGCCAGCAGCTTCGGGACAGGGGGCGGAAACATTCAGTACTTC.

In this sample, this clone turned up a few times. The V and J genes are TRBV11-2 and TRBJ1-3, with D unclear. Germline-derived CDR1 and CDR2 are SGHAT and FQNNGV. V was trimmed by 3 bases and J by 0 bases, leaving 9 bases between them. CDR3 length: 15 amino acids. The CDR3 protein is CASSFEQLSGNTIYF. The CDR3 bases are TGTGCCAGCAGCTTCGAACAGCTCTCTGGAAACACCATATATTTT.

This clone was counted between two and nine times. The chain recombines TRBV4-1 with TRBJ2-1; 7 bases fit TRBD2. The CDR3 has 17 amino acids. The germline gives CDR1 MGHRA, CDR2 YSYEKL. Germline trimming cut 0 bases from V and 0 bases from J; bases unmatched to any gene: 5. The CDR3 nucleotides are TGCGCCAGCAGCCAAGAGCGTGGCGGGAGCTCCTACAATGAGCAGTTCTTC. This translates into CASSQERGGSSYNEQFF.

This clone was counted a few times. The chain employs TRBV4-2 and TRBJ1-1; possibly TRBD1 for D (6 bases). The CDR3 sequence is 15 residues long. Trimming cost V 4 bases and J 1 base, with 13 bases left between them. In germline, CDR1 is LGHNA, CDR2 YNFKEQ. CDR3 in amino acids: CASSLKGDTNTEAFF. The CDR3 nucleotides read TGTGCCAGCAGCCTAAAGGGGGATACGAACACTGAAGCTTTCTTT.

The rearrangement uses TRBV18 and TRBJ1-5; 9 nucleotides match TRBD1. CDR1 KGHSH and CDR2 LQKENI come from the germline V gene. The CDR3 sequence is 14 residues long. Trimming removed 2 bases from V and 5 bases from J; junction bases left unmatched: 1. The CDR3 loop reads CASSPGQGHQPQHF. For the CDR3, the DNA is TGTGCCAGCTCACCAGGACAGGGGCATCAGCCCCAGCATTTT.

This CDR3 is CASSVQATNTEAFF. In nucleotides, the CDR3 is TGCGCCAGCAGCGTACAGGCTACGAACACTGAAGCTTTCTTT. The chain recombines TRBV5-1 with TRBJ1-1, with a weak D call TRBD1 (5 bases). Germline loops: CDR1 SGHRS, CDR2 YFSETQ. V gave up 4 bases and J gave up 1 base, with 11 bases separating them. The CDR3 spans 14 residues.

This clone was observed once. V and J are TRBV9 and TRBJ1-1; 9 nucleotides line up with TRBD1. The CDR3 runs 16 residues. Germline V CDR1 and CDR2: SGDLS, YYNGEE. The V and J ends lost 0 bases and 1 base, in that order; junction bases with no gene match: 4. The CDR3 bases are TGTGCCAGCAGCGTAGGAGGGACAGGGAAGAACACTGAAGCTTTCTTT. Translation gives CASSVGGTGKNTEAFF.

The chain links TRBV28 to TRBJ2-1, with TRBD1 matching 7 bases. Germline loops: CDR1 MDHEN, CDR2 SYDVKM. CDR3 length: 14 residues. J lost 6 bases, V lost 5 bases, and 7 bases had no gene match. For the CDR3, the DNA is TGTGCCAGCAGTCGACAGGGTTTCGCCAATGAGCAGTTCTTC. This codes for CASSRQGFANEQFF.

V and J are TRBV10-3 and TRBJ1-1, with a weak D call TRBD1 (5 bases). V was trimmed by 4 bases and J by 4 bases, leaving 13 bases between them. The CDR3 is made up of 14 amino acids. From germline, CDR1 is ENHRY and CDR2 SYGVKD. CDR3 nucleotide sequence: TGTGCCATCAGTGGCGGGGCGGGGGGCACTGAAGCTTTCTTT. Encoded protein: CAISGGAGGTEAFF.

This clone was counted a few times. The genes are TRBV14 and TRBJ1-2, with D perhaps matching TRBD1 (5 bases). V was pared by 4 bases and J by 4 bases, with 10 bases between. Germline values: CDR1 SGHDN, CDR2 FVKESK. The CDR3 has 13 residues. In DNA form, the CDR3 reads TGTGCCAGCAGCCCAGGGATTCTCTATGGCTACACCTTC. It specifies CASSPGILYGYTF.

This clone was found a few times. This rearrangement joins TRBV15 to TRBJ1-2; D is undetermined. The CDR3 extends over 16 amino acids. CDR1 is LNHNV and CDR2 is YYDKDF in the germline V gene (reference sequence). Trimming took off 0 bases at V and 2 bases at J, with 13 bases between the two ends. The CDR3 sequence: CATSRDPQAENYGYTF. The CDR3 DNA sequence: TGTGCCACCAGCAGAGATCCGCAGGCTGAGAACTATGGCTACACCTTC.

The genes are TRBV2 and TRBJ1-1, with unresolved D. Germline V gene data show CDR1 as SNHLY and CDR2 as FYNNEI. The CDR3 has 15 amino acids. V dropped 3 bases and J dropped 1 base, with 12 bases sitting between them. The CDR3 loop is CASSELRHKNTEAFF. CDR3 coding DNA: TGTGCCAGCAGTGAGTTGCGACATAAGAACACTGAAGCTTTCTTT.

This chain uses TRBV29-1 with TRBJ1-5; D possibly corresponds to TRBD1 (5 bases). Germline-derived CDR1 and CDR2 are SQVTM and ANQGSEA. The V gene lost 7 bases and the J gene lost 3 bases, with 13 bases spanning the gap. This CDR3 contains 13 residues. CDR3 DNA: TGCAGCGCCCGGGGGGGTCACAATCAGCCCCAGCATTTT. This encodes CSARGGHNQPQHF.

In nucleotides, the CDR3 is TGCGCCAGCAGCCAAAGACAGGGACTTACCGAGCAGTACTTC. The encoded protein is CASSQRQGLTEQYF. The chain couples TRBV5-1 to TRBJ2-7, with D possibly matching TRBD1 (7 bases). V lost 4 bases, J lost 6 bases, and 17 bases lay in between. Germline CDR1 reads SGHRS; CDR2 reads YFSETQ. CDR3 length: 14 residues.

The V call is TRBV9, the J call TRBJ2-1, with 8 bases matching TRBD2. Trimming cost V 0 bases and J 8 bases; bases outside gene matches: 7. The CDR3 extends over 15 amino acids. Germline lookup yields CDR1 SGDLS and CDR2 YYNGEE. CDR3 sequence (DNA): TGTGCCAGCAGCGTAGATCCGGGAGGGCGCGATGAGCAGTTCTTC. Its protein product is CASSVDPGGRDEQFF.

This clone was seen more than once but under ten times. The gene calls are TRBV7-2 and TRBJ1-2, with TRBD1 identical over 7 bases. Germline loops: CDR1 SGHTA, CDR2 FQGNSA. J lost 5 bases, V lost 1 base, and 4 bases had no gene match. CDR3 length: 14 amino acids. The DNA of the CDR3 is TGTGCCAGCAGCTTAGACAGGGGCTGGTATGGCTACACCTTC. The encoded protein is CASSLDRGWYGYTF.

The CDR3 nucleotides read TGTGCCAGCAGCAGCCGGTACGGGGCGCAGTATTTT. Translation: CASSSRYGAQYF. The rearrangement uses TRBV7-3 and TRBJ2-3, with D perhaps matching TRBD2 (5 bases). The CDR3 loop spans 12 amino acids. V gave up 5 bases and J gave up 10 bases, with 13 bases separating them. CDR1 and CDR2 from the germline V gene are SGHTA and FQGTGA.

The chain recombines TRBV5-1 with TRBJ2-1, with 7 bases that match TRBD2. Losses at the gene ends were 0 bases for V and 5 bases for J; bases not matched to a gene: 5. Germline lookup yields CDR1 SGHRS and CDR2 YFSETQ. The CDR3 contains 15 residues. The CDR3 bases are TGCGCCAGCAGCTTGGAGGCTAGCGGAGACAATGAGCAGTTCTTC. Translation: CASSLEASGDNEQFF.

In DNA form, the CDR3 reads TGTGCCAGCAGCGTAGGACTAGCTCGTAGCACAGATACGCAGTATTTT. Its translation is CASSVGLARSTDTQYF. The genes are TRBV9 and TRBJ2-3, with 7 bases aligning to TRBD2. The junction had 4 bases not matched to a gene; V was cut back by 0 bases and J by 0 bases. Germline V lookup: CDR1 SGDLS, CDR2 YYNGEE. The CDR3 covers 16 residues.

The chain has TRBV19 and TRBJ1-1; 8 nucleotides match TRBD1. CDR3 length equals 13 residues. Germline V lookup: CDR1 LNHDA, CDR2 SQIVND (reference sequence). The V segment lost 9 bases and the J segment 4 bases; nucleotides outside the gene matches: 7. CDR3 region: CASRQGRSTEAFF. CDR3 coding DNA: TGTGCCAGCAGACAGGGGAGGAGCACTGAAGCTTTCTTT.